This T cell receptor (beta chain) was sequenced during a study of T cell changes during pregnancy in multiple sclerosis. Produced via immunoSEQ multiplex PCR; TCRdb's table is partial and in-frame only. The sample consists of approximately 40,000 clones, 75% to 95% of them appearing once. V trimming: 11 bases; J trimming: 4 bases; junction bases outside the gene matches: 14. CDR3 length: 15 amino acids. CDR1 is MNHNY and CDR2 is SVGAGI in the germline V gene (reference sequence). Here the sequenced sample was CD4+ T cells from peripheral blood mononuclear cells, taken before pregnancy. The sequence derives from a female donor with multiple sclerosis, enrolled in a pregnancy study. This sequence joins TRBV6-6 and TRBJ2-1; the match to TRBD1 covers 7 bases. The DNA of the CDR3 is TGTGCCTCAGGGGGAAGGTCCTCGGGGTACAATGAGCAGTTCTTC. Amino acids: CASGGRSSGYNEQFF.